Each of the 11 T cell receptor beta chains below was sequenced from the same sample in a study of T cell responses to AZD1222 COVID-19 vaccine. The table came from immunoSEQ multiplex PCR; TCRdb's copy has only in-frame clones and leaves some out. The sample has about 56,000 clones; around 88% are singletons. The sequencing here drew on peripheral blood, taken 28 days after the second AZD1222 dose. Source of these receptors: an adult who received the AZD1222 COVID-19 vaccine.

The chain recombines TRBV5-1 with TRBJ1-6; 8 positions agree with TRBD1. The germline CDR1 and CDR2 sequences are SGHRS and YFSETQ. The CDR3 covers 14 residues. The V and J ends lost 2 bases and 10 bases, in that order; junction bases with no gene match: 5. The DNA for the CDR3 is TGCGCCAGCAGCTTAAGGACAGGGATATCACCCCTCCACTTT. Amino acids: CASSLRTGISPLHF.

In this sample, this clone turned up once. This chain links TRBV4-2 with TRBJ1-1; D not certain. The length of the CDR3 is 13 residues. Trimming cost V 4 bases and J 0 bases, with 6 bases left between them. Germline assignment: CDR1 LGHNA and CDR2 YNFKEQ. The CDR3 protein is CASSPNMNTEAFF. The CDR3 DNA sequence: TGTGCCAGCAGCCCAAACATGAACACTGAAGCTTTCTTT.

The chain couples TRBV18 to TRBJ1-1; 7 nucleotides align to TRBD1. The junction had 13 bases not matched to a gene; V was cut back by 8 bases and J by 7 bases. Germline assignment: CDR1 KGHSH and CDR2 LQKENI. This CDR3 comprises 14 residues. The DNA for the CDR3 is TGTGCCAGCACGATATTGGGGACAGATAATGAAGCTTTCTTT. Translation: CASTILGTDNEAFF.

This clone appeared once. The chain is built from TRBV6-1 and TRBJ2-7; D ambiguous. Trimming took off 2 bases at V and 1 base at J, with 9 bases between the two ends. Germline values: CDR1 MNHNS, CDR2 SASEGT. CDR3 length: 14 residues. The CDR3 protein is CASSEMVGSYEQYF. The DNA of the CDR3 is TGTGCCAGCAGTGAAATGGTGGGGTCCTACGAGCAGTACTTC.

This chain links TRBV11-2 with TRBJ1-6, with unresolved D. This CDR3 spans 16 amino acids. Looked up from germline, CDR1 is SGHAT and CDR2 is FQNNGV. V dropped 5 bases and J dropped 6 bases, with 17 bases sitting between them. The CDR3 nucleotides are TGTGCCAGCAGCCCGATTACCGGCCCCCTTAATTCACCCCTCCACTTT. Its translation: CASSPITGPLNSPLHF.

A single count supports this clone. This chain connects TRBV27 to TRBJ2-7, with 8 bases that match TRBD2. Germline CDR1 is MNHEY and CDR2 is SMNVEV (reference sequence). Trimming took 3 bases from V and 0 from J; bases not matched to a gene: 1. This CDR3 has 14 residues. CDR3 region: CASSLRGDSYEQYF. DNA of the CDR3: TGTGCCAGCAGTTTGCGGGGGGACTCCTACGAGCAGTACTTC.

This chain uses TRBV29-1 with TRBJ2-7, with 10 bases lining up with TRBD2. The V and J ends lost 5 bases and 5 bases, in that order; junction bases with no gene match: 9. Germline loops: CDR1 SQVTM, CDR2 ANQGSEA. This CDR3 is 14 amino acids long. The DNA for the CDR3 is TGCAGCGTTTCCTTAAGCGGGAGGGTCCACGAGCAGTACTTC. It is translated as CSVSLSGRVHEQYF.

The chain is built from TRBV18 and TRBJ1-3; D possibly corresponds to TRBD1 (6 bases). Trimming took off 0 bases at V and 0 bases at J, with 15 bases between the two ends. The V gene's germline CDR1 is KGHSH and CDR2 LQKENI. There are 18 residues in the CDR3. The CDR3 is CASSPPMTGQFSGNTIYF. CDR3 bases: TGTGCCAGCTCACCACCGATGACAGGCCAATTCTCTGGAAACACCATATATTTT.

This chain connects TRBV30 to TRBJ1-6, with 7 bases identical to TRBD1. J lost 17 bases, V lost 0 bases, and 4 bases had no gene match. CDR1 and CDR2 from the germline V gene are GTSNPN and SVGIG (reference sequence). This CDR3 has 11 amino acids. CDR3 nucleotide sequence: TGTGCCTGGAGTGTAAGACAGGGAATCCACTTT. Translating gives CAWSVRQGIHF.

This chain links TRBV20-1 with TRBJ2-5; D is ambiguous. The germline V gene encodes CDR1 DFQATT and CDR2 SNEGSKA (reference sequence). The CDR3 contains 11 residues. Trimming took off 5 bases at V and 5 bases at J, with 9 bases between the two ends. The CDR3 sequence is CSAQRAETQYF. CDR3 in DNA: TGCAGTGCTCAAAGGGCCGAGACCCAGTACTTC.

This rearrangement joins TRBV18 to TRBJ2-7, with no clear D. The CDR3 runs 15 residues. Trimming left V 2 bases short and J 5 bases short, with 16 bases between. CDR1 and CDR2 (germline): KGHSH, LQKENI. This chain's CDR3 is CASSPIRQVSNEQYF. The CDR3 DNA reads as TGTGCCAGCTCACCAATTCGGCAGGTCTCTAACGAGCAGTACTTC.